This TCR beta chain was sequenced for a study of cytomegalovirus exposure and HLA in healthy donors. Regarding this clone: The antigen remains undetermined.

The PCR was carried out with 60 Vbeta primers and 13 Jbeta primers. TCRdb's table, derived via immunoSEQ multiplex PCR, lists solely in-frame clones and lacks some. The sample records about 160,000 clones, roughly 76% being singletons. Study conclusions and caveats: TCR beta chains numbering 150 to 200 were designated cytomegalovirus-associated. In a later analysis, most CMV-associated TCR beta chains appeared HLA-restricted.

The TCR was taken from a woman between 45 and 60 years old in good health and CMV-seronegative. Sequencing was performed on PBMCs.

CDR3 in amino acids: CASSSGTSLSNYGYTF. The CDR3 coding sequence is TGTGCCAGCAGCTCCGGGACATCCCTTTCTAACTATGGCTACACCTTC. The gene calls are TRBV5-4 and TRBJ1-2; tentative D call: TRBD1 (6 bases). Deletions cut 3 bases from V and 0 bases from J, with 15 bases between. The CDR3 loop spans 16 amino acids. Germline CDR1 reads SGHNT; CDR2 reads YYREEE (reference sequence).